This T cell receptor (beta chain) was captured in a study of T cell repertoires in cytomegalovirus infection. TCRdb re-called the reads through MiXCR, storing one row per CDR3 protein. Of 490,000 or so distinct CDR3 sequences in the sample, 11% were seen once. Details on this clonotype: Antigen specificity is unknown. An end of the junction differs from the germline gene, which may be a read error.

The CDR3 runs to 12 residues. Looked up from germline, CDR1 is DFQATT and CDR2 is SNEGSKA (reference sequence). Study conclusions and caveats: The cumulative frequency of public TCR beta families distinguished individuals who carried CMV together with the relevant HLA.

This TCR came from a human donor in good health (CMV status not recorded). Some clones in this sample may be carry-over from other donors' samples. The source material was PBMCs. The chain joins TRBV20-1 to TRBJ1-1, with 8 bases identical to TRBD1. CDR3 protein: CSARDPDREGFF. In nucleotides, the CDR3 is TGCAGTGCTAGAGATCCGGACAGGGAAGGTTTCTTT.